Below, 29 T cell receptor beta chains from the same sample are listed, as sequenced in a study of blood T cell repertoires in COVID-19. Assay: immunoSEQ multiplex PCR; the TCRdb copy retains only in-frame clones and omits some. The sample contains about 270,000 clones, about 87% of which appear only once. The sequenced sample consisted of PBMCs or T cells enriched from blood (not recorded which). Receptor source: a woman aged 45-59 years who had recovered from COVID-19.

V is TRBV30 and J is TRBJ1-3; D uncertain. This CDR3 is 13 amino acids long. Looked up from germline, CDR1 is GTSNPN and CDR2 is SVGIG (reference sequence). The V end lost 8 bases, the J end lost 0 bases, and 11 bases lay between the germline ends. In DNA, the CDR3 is TGTGCCGTTGACACAGCCTCTGGAAACACCATATATTTT. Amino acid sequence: CAVDTASGNTIYF.

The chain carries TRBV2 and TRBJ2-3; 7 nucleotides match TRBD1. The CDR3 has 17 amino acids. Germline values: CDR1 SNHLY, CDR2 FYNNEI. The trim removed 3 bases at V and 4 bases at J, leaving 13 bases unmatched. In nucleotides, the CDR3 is TGTGCCAGCAGTGATCTGACCCTCCGGGACAGCTCAGATACGCAGTATTTT. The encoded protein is CASSDLTLRDSSDTQYF.

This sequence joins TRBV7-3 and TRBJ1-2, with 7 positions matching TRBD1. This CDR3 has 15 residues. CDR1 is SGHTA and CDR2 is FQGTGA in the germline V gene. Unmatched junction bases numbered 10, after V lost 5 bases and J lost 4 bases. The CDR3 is CASSPFRDSFYGYTF. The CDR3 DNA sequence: TGTGCCAGCAGCCCATTTCGGGACAGTTTCTATGGCTACACCTTC.

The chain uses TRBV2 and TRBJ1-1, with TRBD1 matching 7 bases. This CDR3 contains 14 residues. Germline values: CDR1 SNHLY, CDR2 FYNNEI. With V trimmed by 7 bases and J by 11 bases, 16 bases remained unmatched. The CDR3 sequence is CASKRPGTAIDAFF. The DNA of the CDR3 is TGTGCCAGCAAACGACCCGGGACAGCAATTGATGCTTTCTTT.

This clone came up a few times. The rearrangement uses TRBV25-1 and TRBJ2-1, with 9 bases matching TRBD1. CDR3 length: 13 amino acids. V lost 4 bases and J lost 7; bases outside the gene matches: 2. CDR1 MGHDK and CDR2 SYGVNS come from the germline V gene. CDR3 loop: CASSAGQGNEQFF. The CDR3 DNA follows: TGTGCCAGCAGTGCGGGACAGGGTAATGAGCAGTTCTTC.

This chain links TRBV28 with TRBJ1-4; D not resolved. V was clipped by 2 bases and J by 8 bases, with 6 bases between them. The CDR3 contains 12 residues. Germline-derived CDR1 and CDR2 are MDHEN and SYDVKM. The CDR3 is CASSLISEKLFF. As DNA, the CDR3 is TGTGCCAGCAGTTTAATTAGCGAAAAACTGTTTTTT.

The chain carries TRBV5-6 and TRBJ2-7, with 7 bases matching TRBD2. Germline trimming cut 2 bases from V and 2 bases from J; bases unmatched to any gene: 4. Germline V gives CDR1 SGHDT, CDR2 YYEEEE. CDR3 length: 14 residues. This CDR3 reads CASSFRGGPYEQYF. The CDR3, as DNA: TGTGCCAGCAGCTTCCGCGGGGGACCCTACGAGCAGTACTTC.

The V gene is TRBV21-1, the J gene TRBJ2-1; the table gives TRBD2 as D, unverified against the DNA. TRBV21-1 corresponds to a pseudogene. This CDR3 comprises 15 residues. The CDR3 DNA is TGTGCCAGCATAAGCACGGGGGGCTGCTACAATGAGCAGTTCTTC. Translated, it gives CASISTGGCYNEQFF.

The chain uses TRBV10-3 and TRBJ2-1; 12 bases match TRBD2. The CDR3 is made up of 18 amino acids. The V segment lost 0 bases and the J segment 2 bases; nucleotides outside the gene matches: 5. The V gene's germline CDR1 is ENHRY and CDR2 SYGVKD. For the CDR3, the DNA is TGTGCCATCAGTGAGTCTCCGGGACTAGCGGGCCCCTACAATGAGCAGTTCTTC. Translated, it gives CAISESPGLAGPYNEQFF.

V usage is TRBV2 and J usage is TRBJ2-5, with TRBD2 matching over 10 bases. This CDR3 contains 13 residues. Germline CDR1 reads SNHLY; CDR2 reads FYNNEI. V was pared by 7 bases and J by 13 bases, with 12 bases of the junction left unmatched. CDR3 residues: CASKKREGREWYF. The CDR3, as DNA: TGTGCCAGCAAAAAGCGGGAGGGCCGGGAATGGTACTTC.

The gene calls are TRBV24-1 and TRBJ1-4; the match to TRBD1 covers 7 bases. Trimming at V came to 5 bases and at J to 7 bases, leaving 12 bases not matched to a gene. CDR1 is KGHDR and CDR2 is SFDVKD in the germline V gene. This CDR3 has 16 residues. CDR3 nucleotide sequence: TGTGCCACCAGTGTCCTAAGGACAGGCGAACGTGAAAAACTGTTTTTT. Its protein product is CATSVLRTGEREKLFF.

CDR3 DNA sequence: TGTGCCAGCAGCTCGGGGACAGCGAACACTGAAGCTTTCTTT. Encoded protein: CASSSGTANTEAFF. The V gene is TRBV7-3, the J gene TRBJ1-1, with 7 bases fitting TRBD1. With V trimmed by 4 bases and J by 1 base, 3 bases remained unmatched. There are 14 residues in the CDR3. Looked up from germline, CDR1 is SGHTA and CDR2 is FQGTGA.

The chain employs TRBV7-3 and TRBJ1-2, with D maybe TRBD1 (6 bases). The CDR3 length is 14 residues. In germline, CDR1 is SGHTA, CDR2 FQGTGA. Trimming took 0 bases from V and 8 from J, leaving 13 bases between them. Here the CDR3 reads CASSLTGGREGYTF. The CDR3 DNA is TGTGCCAGCAGCTTAACAGGGGGACGTGAGGGCTACACCTTC. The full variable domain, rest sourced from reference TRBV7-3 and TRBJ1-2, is GAGVSQTPSNKVTEKGKYVELRCDPISGHTALYWYRQSLGQGPEFLIYFQGTGAADDSGLPNDRFFAVRPEGSVSTLKIQRTERGDSAVYLCASSLTGGREGYTFGSGTRLTVV.

DNA of the CDR3: TGTGCCATCAGTGAAGGGACAGGGTTCGGTGAAGCTTTCTTT. Its translation: CAISEGTGFGEAFF. The rearrangement uses TRBV10-3 and TRBJ1-1, with 9 bases lining up with TRBD1. This CDR3 comprises 14 residues. From germline, CDR1 is ENHRY and CDR2 SYGVKD. The V and J ends lost 3 bases and 7 bases, in that order; junction bases with no gene match: 6.

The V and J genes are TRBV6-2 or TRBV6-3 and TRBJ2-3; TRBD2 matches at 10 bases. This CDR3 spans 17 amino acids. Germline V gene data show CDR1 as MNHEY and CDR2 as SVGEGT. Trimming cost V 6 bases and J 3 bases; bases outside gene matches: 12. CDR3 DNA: TGTGCCAGCAGCAACGGCGGACTAGCGGTTTTAACAGATACGCAGTATTTT. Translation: CASSNGGLAVLTDTQYF.

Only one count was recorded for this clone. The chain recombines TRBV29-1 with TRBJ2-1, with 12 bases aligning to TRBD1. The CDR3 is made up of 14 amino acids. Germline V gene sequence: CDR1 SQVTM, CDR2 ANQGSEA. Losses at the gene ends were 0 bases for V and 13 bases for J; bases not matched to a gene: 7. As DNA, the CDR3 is TGCAGCGTTGAAGATCGGGGACAGGGGGCAGGTCAGTTCTTC. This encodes CSVEDRGQGAGQFF.

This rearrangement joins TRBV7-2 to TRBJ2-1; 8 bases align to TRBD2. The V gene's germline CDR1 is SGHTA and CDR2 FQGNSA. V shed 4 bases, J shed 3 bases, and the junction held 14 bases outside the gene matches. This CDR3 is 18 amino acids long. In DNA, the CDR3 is TGTGCCAGCAGCTCGCAAACGGGTCCGGGACTAGGCTACAATGAGCAGTTCTTC. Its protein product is CASSSQTGPGLGYNEQFF. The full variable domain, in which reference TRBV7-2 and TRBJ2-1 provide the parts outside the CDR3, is GAGVSQSPSNKVTEKGKDVELRCDPISGHTALYWYRQSLGQGLEFLIYFQGNSAPDKSGLPSDRFSAERTGGSVSTLTIQRTQQEDSAVYLCASSSQTGPGLGYNEQFFGPGTRLTVL.

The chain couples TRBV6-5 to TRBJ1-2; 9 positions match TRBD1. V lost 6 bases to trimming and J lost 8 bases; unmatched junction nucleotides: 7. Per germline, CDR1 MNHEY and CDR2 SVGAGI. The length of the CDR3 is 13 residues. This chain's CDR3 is CASSPDRGLGYTF. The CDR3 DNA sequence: TGTGCCAGCAGCCCGGACAGGGGATTAGGCTACACCTTC.

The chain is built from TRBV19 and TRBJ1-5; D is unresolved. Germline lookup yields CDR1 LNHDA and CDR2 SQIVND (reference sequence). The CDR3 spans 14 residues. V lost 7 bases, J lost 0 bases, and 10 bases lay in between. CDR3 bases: TGTGCCAGTAACTCCCCCAATAGCAATCAGCCCCAGCATTTT. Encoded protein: CASNSPNSNQPQHF. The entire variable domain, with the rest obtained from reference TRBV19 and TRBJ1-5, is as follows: DGGITQSPKYLFRKEGQNVTLSCEQNLNHDAMYWYRQDPGQGLRLIYYSQIVNDFQKGDIAEGYSVSREKKESFPLTVTSAQKNPTAFYLCASNSPNSNQPQHFGDGTRLSIL.

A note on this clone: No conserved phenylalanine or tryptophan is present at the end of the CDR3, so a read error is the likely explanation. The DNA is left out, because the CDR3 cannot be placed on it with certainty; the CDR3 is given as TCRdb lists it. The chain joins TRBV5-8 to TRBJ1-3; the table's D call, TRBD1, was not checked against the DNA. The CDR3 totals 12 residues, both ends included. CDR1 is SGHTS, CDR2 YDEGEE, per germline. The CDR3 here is CASSLFLGQGPG.

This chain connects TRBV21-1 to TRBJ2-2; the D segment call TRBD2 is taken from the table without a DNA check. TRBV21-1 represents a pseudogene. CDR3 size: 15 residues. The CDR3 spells CASSKVRYYTGELFF. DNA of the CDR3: TGTGCCAGCAGCAAAGTTCGGTATTACACCGGGGAGCTGTTTTTT.

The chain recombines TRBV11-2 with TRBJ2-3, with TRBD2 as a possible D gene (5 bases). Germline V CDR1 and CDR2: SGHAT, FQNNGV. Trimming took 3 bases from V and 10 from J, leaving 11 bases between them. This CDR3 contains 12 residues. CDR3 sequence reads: CASSFGLLAQYF. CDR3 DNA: TGTGCCAGCAGCTTCGGACTCCTGGCGCAGTATTTT. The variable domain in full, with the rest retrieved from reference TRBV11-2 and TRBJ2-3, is EAGVAQSPRYKIIEKRQSVAFWCNPISGHATLYWYQQILGQGPKLLIQFQNNGVVDDSQLPKDRFSAERLKGVDSTLKIQPAKLEDSAVYLCASSFGLLAQYFGPGTRLTVL.

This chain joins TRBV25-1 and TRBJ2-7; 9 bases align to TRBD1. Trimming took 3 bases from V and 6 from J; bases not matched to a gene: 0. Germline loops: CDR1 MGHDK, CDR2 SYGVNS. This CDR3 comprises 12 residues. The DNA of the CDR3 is TGTGCCAGCAGTGAGACAGGGGGCGAGCAGTACTTC. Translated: CASSETGGEQYF.

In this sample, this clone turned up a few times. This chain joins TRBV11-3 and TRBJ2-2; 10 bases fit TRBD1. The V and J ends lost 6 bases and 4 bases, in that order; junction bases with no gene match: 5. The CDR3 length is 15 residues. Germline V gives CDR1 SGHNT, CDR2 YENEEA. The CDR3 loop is CASRDRGQATGELFF. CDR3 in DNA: TGTGCCAGCAGAGACAGGGGGCAGGCCACCGGGGAGCTGTTTTTT.

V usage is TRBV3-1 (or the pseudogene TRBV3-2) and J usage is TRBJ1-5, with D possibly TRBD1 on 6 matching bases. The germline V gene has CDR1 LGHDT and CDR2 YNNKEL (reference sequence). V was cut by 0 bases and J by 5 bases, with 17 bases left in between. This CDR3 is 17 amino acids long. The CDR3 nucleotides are TGTGCCAGCAGCCAAGAAAGAAAGGGTGCAGGGGATCAGCCCCAGCATTTT. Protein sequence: CASSQERKGAGDQPQHF.

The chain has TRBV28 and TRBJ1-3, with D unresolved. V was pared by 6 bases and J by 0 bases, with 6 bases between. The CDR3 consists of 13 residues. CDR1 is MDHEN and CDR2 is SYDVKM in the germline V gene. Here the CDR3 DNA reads TGTGCCAGCAGAGACTTCTCTGGAAACACCATATATTTT. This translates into CASRDFSGNTIYF.

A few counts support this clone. The CDR3 nucleotides read TGTGCCTGGAGTGCTTCAGGGTTTGCGCCCCAGCATTTT. Translated: CAWSASGFAPQHF. The chain joins TRBV30 to TRBJ1-5, with D maybe TRBD1 (5 bases). Deletions cut 1 base from V and 9 bases from J, with 13 bases between. The germline V gene has CDR1 GTSNPN and CDR2 SVGIG (reference sequence). The CDR3 has 13 residues.

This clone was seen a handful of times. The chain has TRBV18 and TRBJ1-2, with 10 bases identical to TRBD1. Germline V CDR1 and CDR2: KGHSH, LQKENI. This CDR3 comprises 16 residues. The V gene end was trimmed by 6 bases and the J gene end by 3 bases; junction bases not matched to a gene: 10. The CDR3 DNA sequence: TGTGCCAGCTCGGGTGATTCTGGGACAGGGGACTATGGCTACACCTTC. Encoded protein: CASSGDSGTGDYGYTF.

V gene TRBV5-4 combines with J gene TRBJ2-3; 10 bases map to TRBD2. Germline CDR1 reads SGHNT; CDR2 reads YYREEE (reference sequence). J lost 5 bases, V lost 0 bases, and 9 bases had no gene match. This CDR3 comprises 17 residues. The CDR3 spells CASSLGASGSSGDTQYF. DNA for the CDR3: TGTGCCAGCAGCTTGGGGGCTAGCGGGAGTTCCGGAGATACGCAGTATTTT.